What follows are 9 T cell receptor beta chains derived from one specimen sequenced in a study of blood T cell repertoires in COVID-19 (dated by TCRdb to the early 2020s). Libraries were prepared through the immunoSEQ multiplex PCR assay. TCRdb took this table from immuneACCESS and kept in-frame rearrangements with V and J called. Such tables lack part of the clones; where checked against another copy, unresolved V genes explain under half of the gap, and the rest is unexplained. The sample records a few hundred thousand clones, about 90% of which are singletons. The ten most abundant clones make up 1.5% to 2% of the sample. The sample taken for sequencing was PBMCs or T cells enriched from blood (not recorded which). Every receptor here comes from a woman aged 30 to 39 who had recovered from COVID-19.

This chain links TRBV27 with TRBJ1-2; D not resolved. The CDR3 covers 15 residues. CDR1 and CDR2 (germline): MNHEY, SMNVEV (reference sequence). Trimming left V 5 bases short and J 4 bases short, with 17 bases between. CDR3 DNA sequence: TGTGCCAGCAGTCCCAGGACTGCGACCCCCTATGGCTACACCTTC. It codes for CASSPRTATPYGYTF.

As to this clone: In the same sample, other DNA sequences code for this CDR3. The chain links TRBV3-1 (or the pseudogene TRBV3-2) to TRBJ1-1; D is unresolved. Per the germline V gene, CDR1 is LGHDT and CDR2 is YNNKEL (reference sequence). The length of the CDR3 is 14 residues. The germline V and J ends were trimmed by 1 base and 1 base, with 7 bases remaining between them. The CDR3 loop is CASSQVGGNTEAFF. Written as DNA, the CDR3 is TGTGCCAGCAGCCAAGTAGGAGGGAACACTGAAGCTTTCTTT.

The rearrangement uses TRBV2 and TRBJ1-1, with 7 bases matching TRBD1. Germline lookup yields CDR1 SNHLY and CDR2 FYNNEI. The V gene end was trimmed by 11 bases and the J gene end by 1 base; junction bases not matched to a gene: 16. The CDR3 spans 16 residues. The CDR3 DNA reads TGTGCCCGCCAGGGGGGCGTCAGCCTATCGAACACTGAAGCTTTCTTT. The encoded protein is CARQGGVSLSNTEAFF. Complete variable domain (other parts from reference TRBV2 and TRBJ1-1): EPEVTQTPSHQVTQMGQEVILRCVPISNHLYFYWYRQILGQKVEFLVSFYNNEISEKSEIFDDQFSVERPDGSNFTLKIRSTKLEDSAMYFCARQGGVSLSNTEAFFGQGTRLTVV.

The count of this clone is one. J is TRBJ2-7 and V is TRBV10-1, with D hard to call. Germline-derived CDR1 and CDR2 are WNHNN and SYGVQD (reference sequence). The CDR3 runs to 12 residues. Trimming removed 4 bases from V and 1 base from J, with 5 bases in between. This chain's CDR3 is CASSASSYEQYF. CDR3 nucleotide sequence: TGCGCCAGCAGTGCCAGTTCCTACGAGCAGTACTTC.

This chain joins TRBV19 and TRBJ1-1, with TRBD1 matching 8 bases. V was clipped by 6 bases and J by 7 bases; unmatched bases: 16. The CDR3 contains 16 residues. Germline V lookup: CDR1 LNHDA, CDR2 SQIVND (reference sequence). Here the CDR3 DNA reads TGTGCCAGTAGAGGGACGGCAGGGGGCTTAAATAATGAAGCTTTCTTT. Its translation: CASRGTAGGLNNEAFF.

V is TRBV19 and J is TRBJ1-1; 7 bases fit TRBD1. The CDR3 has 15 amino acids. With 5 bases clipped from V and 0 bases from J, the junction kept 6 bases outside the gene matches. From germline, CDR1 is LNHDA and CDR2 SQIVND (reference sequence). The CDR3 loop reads CASSAETGVNTEAFF. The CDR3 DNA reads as TGTGCCAGTAGTGCCGAAACAGGGGTGAACACTGAAGCTTTCTTT.

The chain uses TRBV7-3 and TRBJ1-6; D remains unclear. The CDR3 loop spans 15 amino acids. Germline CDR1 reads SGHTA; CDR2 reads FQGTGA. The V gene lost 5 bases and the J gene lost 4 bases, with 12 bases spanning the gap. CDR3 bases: TGTGCCAGCAGCCCCGGACGGGAGTATAATTCACCCCTCCACTTT. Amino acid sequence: CASSPGREYNSPLHF.

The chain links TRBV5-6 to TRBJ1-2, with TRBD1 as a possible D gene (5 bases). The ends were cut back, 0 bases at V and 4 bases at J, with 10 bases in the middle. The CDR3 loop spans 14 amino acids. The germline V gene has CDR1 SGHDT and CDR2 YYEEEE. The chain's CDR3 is CASSLAGPSYGYTF. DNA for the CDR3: TGTGCCAGCAGCTTGGCAGGGCCCTCCTATGGCTACACCTTC.

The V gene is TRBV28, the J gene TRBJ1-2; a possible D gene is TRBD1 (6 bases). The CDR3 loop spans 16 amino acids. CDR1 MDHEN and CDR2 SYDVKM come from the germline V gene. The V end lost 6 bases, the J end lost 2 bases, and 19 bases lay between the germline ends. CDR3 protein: CASSPNPGQLNYGYTF. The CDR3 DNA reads TGTGCCAGCAGCCCGAACCCGGGACAATTGAACTATGGCTACACCTTC.